This T cell receptor (beta chain) was retrieved from a study of blood T cell repertoires in COVID-19. Study background: Samples of COVID-19 (acute and convalescent) were obtained from the United States, Italy and Spain. T cells, B-cell-depleted T cells, or PBMCs supplied cDNA or gDNA.

During active infection, Seattle patients enrolled and were then monitored through disease. Authors' data handling: It was from reference gene primer amplification that nucleated cell counts were estimated. Only in-frame clones appear in the TCRdb table, and some are missing; sequencing was by immunoSEQ multiplex PCR. The DNA was the basis for D and trimming; V, J and clone size are from that table. The table shows nearly 90,000 clones, with less than 95% occurring only once. With 0 bases removed from V and 4 bases from J, the gap between germline ends came to 11 bases. Germline V gives CDR1 SGHNT, CDR2 YYREEE (reference sequence). The CDR3 spans 15 residues.

This chain connects TRBV5-4 to TRBJ2-1, with a tentative D call TRBD2 (5 bases). This receptor was taken from a man aged 18 to 29 with COVID-19, enrolled during active disease. The source material was peripheral blood. The CDR3 DNA reads TGTGCCAGCAGCTTGGGTGGGAGTATATACAATGAGCAGTTCTTC. It is translated as CASSLGGSIYNEQFF.